This paragraph reports one T cell receptor (beta chain). Its antigen is unidentified. Germline values: CDR1 LGHDT, CDR2 YNNKEL (reference sequence). The CDR3 runs to 15 residues. The V end was cut by 0 bases, the J end by 2 bases, with 9 bases between. This specimen belongs to a study of T cell responses to AZD1222 COVID-19 vaccine. Study results and caveats: Seropositive at baseline were only a handful of AZD1222 recipients.

Clones were read by immunoSEQ multiplex PCR, and TCRdb kept only the in-frame ones, dropping some. The sample yields some 150,000 clones, over 75% seen once. The rearrangement links TRBV3-1 (or the pseudogene TRBV3-2) to TRBJ2-3; D might be TRBD2 (5 bases). The receptor was isolated from an adult who received the AZD1222 COVID-19 vaccine. The source was peripheral blood, collected 28 days after the second AZD1222 dose. The CDR3 region has the DNA TGTGCCAGCAGCCAAGATCGGACTTTCACAGATACGCAGTATTTT. This encodes CASSQDRTFTDTQYF.